This entry features one TCR beta chain sequence. The antigen is unknown. Germline CDR1 and CDR2: SGHDT and YYEEEE. J was trimmed by 8 bases and V by 3 bases; bases with no gene match: 8. The CDR3 length is 16 residues. Donors had no recently reported acute infections or vaccinations and were HIV-negative. Each donor was a Caucasian adult residing in Nashville, Tennessee. This sample was included in a study of shared clonotypes between healthy human individuals. The data were produced by immunoSEQ multiplex PCR, yet TCRdb's version contains in-frame clones alone and is incomplete. The sample holds millions of clones, 85% to 95% seen once. Study results and limitations: Sampling was confined to blood; repertoires within tissues likely differ.

Sample: naive CD4+ T cells sorted from blood. As to subset: CD45RA+ positively selected. This TCR was recovered from a man aged 18 to 35 in good health. The chain uses TRBV5-6 and TRBJ1-6, with 10 bases that match TRBD1. CDR3 nucleotides: TGTGCCAGCAGCTCGGACAGGGGGGCCGTTGATTCACCCCTCCACTTT. It yields the protein CASSSDRGAVDSPLHF. Filled out from reference TRBV5-6 and TRBJ1-6, the complete variable domain reads DAGVTQSPTHLIKTRGQQVTLRCSPKSGHDTVSWYQQALGQGPQFIFQYYEEEERQRGNFPDRFSGHQFPNYSSELNVNALLLGDSALYLCASSSDRGAVDSPLHFGNGTRLTVT.